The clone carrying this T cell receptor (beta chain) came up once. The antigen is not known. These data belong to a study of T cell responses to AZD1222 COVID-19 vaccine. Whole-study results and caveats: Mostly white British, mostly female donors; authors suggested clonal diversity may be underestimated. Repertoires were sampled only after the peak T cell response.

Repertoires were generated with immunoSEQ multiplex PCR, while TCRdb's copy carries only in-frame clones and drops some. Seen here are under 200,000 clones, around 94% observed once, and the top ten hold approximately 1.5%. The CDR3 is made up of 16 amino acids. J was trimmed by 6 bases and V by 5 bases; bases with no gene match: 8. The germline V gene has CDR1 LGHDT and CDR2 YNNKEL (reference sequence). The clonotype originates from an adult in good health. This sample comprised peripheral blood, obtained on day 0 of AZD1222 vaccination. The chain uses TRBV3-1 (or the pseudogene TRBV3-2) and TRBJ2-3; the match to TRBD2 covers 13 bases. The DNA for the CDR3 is TGTGCCAGCAGCGGCGGACTAGCGGGGGTTAGGGATACGCAGTATTTT. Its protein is CASSGGLAGVRDTQYF.